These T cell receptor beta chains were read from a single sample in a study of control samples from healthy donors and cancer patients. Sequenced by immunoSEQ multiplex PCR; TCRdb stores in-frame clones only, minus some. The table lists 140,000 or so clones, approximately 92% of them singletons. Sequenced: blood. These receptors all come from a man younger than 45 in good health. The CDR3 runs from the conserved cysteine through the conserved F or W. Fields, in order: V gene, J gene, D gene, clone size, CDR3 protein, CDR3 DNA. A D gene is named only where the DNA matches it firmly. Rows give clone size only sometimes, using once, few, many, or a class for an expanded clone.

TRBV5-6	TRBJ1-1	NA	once	CASSLDSVWTEAFF	TGTGCCAGCAGCTTGGATTCGGTCTGGACTGAAGCTTTCTTT
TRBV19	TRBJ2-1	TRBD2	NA	CASSERGLAGDQSYNEQFF	TGTGCCAGTAGTGAGAGGGGACTAGCGGGGGATCAATCCTACAATGAGCAGTTCTTC
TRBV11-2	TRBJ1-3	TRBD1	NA	CASSQIRGGTIYF	TGTGCCAGCAGCCAAATCAGGGGGGGCACCATATATTTT
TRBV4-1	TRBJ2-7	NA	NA	CASSQDFGRLRDYEQYF	TGCGCCAGCAGCCAAGATTTCGGCAGACTAAGAGACTACGAGCAGTACTTC
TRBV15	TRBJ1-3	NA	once	CATSRDNPGGFGNTIYF	TGTGCCACCAGCAGAGATAACCCGGGTGGATTTGGAAACACCATATATTTT
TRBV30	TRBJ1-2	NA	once	CAWTRTGNYGYTF	TGTGCCTGGACCCGAACAGGGAACTATGGCTACACCTTC
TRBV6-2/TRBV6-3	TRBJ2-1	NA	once	CASSYSSEQFF	TGTGCCAGCAGTTACTCGAGCGAGCAGTTCTTC
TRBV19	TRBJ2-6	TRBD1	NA	CASSRTGPTSGANVLTF	TGTGCCAGTAGTAGGACAGGGCCTACCTCTGGGGCCAACGTCCTGACTTTC
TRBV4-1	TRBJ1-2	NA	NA	CASSQDLGGPNYGYTF	TGCGCCAGCAGCCAAGACCTGGGGGGCCCTAACTATGGCTACACCTTC
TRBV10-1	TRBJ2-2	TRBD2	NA	CASRAGTTGGELFF	TGCGCCAGCAGAGCCGGGACTACGGGCGGGGAGCTGTTTTTT
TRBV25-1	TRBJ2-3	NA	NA	CASSASQGWRTDTQYF	TGTGCCAGCAGTGCCTCACAAGGATGGCGCACAGATACGCAGTATTTT
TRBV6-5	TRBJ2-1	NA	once	CASSYVGQQFF	TGTGCCAGCAGTTATGTGGGACAGCAGTTCTTC
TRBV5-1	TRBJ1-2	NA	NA	CASSLGVEGTYGYTF	TGCGCCAGCAGCTTGGGGGTCGAGGGAACCTATGGCTACACCTTC
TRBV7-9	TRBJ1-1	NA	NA	CASSFGGPNTEAFF	TGTGCCAGCAGCTTTGGGGGACCGAACACTGAAGCTTTCTTT
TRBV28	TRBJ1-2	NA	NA	CASLKGARNYGYTF	TGTGCCAGTTTGAAAGGGGCTAGGAACTATGGCTACACCTTC
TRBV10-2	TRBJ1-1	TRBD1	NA	CASRGQGNTEAFF	TGCGCCAGCAGGGGACAGGGGAACACTGAAGCTTTCTTT
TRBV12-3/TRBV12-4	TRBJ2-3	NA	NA	CASRGGSPDTQYF	TGTGCCAGCAGGGGGGGTAGTCCTGATACGCAGTATTTT
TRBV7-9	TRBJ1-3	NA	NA	CASSSGTKSGNTIYF	TGTGCCAGCAGCTCCGGGACAAAATCTGGAAACACCATATATTTT
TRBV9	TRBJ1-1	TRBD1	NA	CASSGQTGAYTEAFF	TGTGCCAGCAGCGGGCAGACAGGGGCCTACACTGAAGCTTTCTTT
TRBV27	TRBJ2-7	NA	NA	CASSLIGSASHPYEQYF	TGTGCCAGCAGTTTAATCGGGTCGGCTAGTCATCCCTACGAGCAGTACTTC
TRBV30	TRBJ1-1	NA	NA	CAWSVQTNTEAFF	TGTGCCTGGAGTGTACAGACGAACACTGAAGCTTTCTTT
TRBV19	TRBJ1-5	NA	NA	CASSIDNSNQPQHF	TGTGCCAGTAGTATAGACAACAGCAATCAGCCCCAGCATTTT